This entry describes one T cell receptor (beta chain). Its antigen is still unknown. As defined, naive CD8 cells were CD45RO-negative and positively selected for CCR7, with terminally differentiated effector memory CD45RA+ cells excluded. This sample was included in a study of shared clonotypes between healthy human individuals. Overall study context: The donor pool was made up of two women and three men aged 18 to 49.

The CDR3 has 15 residues. Germline CDR1 is SGHAT and CDR2 is FQNNGV. Trimming left V 5 bases short and J 9 bases short, with 20 bases between. Here immunoSEQ multiplex PCR was the method, and the copy in TCRdb shows in-frame clones only, minus some. Counted here are about 680,000 clones, roughly 94% occurring once; the ten biggest clones make up 24%. The study, taken as a whole, reports: Larger estimated richness was generally recorded for naive subsets relative to memory subsets. A reduction in generation probabilities was seen for non-shared clonotypes relative to those shared by all four donors.

This TCR derives from a man aged 30 to 39 in good health. The chain is built from TRBV11-2 and TRBJ2-1; D ambiguous. Sequencing was done on a sample of naive CD8+ T cells sorted from blood. The CDR3 coding sequence is TGTGCCAGCAGCCCATACAATGGCAAATTGAGTGAGCAGTTCTTC. Translated: CASSPYNGKLSEQFF.